The clone carrying this TCR beta chain is medium-sized (0.01 to 0.1%). Genomic DNA from bulk tumor acted as the template, and roughly 0.55 ug was loaded per sample. Each primary tumor yielded several biopsies, collected far apart from one another at surgery. Patients underwent curative surgery for untreated, newly diagnosed non-small cell lung cancer. Each donor was a newly diagnosed non-small cell lung cancer patient undergoing surgery with curative intent. The entry originates in a study of immune heterogeneity within non-small cell lung tumors. Multiplex PCR amplified TCR beta CDR3 with 32 V and 13 J primers. MiXCR was run by TCRdb on the multiplex PCR reads, yielding one entry per CDR3 protein. This sample has 4,500 to 7,000 distinct CDR3 sequences, with around 23% found just once. The V gene's germline CDR1 is SGHTA and CDR2 FQGTGA. V lost 6 bases and J 2 bases, leaving 10 bases between the germline ends. This CDR3 has 13 residues.

Sample: lung tumor tissue. The chain employs TRBV7-3 and TRBJ2-5; weak D call: TRBD1 (6 bases). This clonotype was obtained from a man aged 60 to 75 with non-small cell lung cancer. CDR3 loop: CASSRDTQETQYF. As DNA, the CDR3 is TGTGCCAGCAGTCGGGACACACAAGAGACCCAGTACTTC.